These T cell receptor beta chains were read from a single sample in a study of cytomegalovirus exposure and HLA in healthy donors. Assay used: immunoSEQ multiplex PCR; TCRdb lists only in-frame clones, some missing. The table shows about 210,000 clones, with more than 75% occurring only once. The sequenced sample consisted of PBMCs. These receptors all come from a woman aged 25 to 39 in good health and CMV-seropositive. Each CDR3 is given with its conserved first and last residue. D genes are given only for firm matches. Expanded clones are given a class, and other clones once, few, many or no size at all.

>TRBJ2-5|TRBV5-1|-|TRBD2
CASSPGTSGRWETQYF
TGCGCCAGCAGCCCAGGGACTAGCGGGAGATGGGAGACCCAGTACTTC
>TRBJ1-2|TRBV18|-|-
CASRITGDYGYTF
TGTGCCAGCCGAATCACTGGAGACTATGGCTACACCTTC
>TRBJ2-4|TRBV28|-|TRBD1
CASSELRDRGADSAKNIQYF
TGTGCCAGCAGTGAGCTCCGGGACAGGGGGGCGGATAGCGCCAAAAACATTCAGTACTTC
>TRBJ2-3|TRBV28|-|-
CASRRGDTQYF
TGTGCCAGCAGACGGGGGGATACGCAGTATTTT
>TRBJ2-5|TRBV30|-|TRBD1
CAWSSGHRGYEETQYF
TGTGCCTGGAGTAGCGGTCACAGGGGATATGAAGAGACCCAGTACTTC
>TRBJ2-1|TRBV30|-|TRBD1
CAWSPGTALSNEQFF
TGTGCCTGGAGTCCCGGGACAGCCCTTTCCAATGAGCAGTTCTTC
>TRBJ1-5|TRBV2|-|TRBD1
CASRPTGLFQPQHF
TGTGCCAGCAGGCCGACAGGGTTATTTCAGCCCCAGCATTTT
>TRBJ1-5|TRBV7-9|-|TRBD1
CASSLTGTSNQPQHF
TGTGCCAGCAGCTTGACAGGGACGAGCAATCAGCCCCAGCATTTT
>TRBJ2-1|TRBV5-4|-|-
CASSRGGGDEQFF
TGTGCCAGCAGCAGGGGAGGGGGAGATGAGCAGTTCTTC
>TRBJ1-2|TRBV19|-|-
CASSPQALNYGYTF
TGTGCCAGTAGTCCCCAGGCCCTTAACTATGGCTACACCTTC
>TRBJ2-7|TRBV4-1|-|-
CASSRAETPGYEQYF
TGCGCCAGCAGTCGAGCCGAGACCCCGGGTTACGAGCAGTACTTC
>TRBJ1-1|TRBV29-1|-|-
CSVSLAGGTEAFF
TGCAGCGTCTCCCTCGCCGGAGGCACTGAAGCTTTCTTT
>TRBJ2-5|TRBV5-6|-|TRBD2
CASSSSGGARETQYF
TGTGCCAGCAGCTCTAGCGGGGGGGCACGAGAGACCCAGTACTTC
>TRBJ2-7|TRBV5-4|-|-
CASSHKRGQKPYEQYF
TGTGCCAGCAGCCACAAGAGGGGACAAAAACCCTACGAGCAGTACTTC
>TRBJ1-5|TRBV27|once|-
CASSLFYPLSRANQPQHF
TGTGCCAGCAGTTTATTTTACCCTCTCTCGCGGGCAAATCAGCCCCAGCATTTT
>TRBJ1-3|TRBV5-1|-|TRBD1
CASSLGTGYGNTIYF
TGCGCCAGCAGCTTGGGGACAGGGTATGGAAACACCATATATTTT
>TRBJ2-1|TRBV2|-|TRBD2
CASSEGWLAGGGNEQFF
TGTGCCAGCAGTGAAGGGTGGCTAGCGGGAGGAGGGAATGAGCAGTTCTTC
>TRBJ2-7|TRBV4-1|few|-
CASSPSPRVSYEQYF
TGCGCCAGCAGCCCAAGCCCGAGGGTTAGCTACGAGCAGTACTTC
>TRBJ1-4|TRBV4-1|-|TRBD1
CASSPGTGVYEKLFF
TGCGCCAGCAGCCCCGGGACAGGGGTGTACGAAAAACTGTTTTTT
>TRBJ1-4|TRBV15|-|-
CATSRGQNEKLFF
TGTGCCACCAGCAGAGGGCAGAATGAAAAACTGTTTTTT
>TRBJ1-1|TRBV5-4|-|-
CASRAWEMNTEAFF
TGTGCCAGCAGAGCCTGGGAGATGAACACTGAAGCTTTCTTT
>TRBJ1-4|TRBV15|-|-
CATSTRHSTNEKLFF
TGTGCCACCAGCACCAGACATTCAACTAATGAAAAACTGTTTTTT
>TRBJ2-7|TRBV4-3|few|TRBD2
CASSPTSGGAYEQYF
TGCGCCAGCAGCCCGACTAGCGGGGGGGCCTACGAGCAGTACTTC
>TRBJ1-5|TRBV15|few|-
CATSRGGGYNQPQHF
TGTGCCACCAGCAGAGGGGGGGGCTACAATCAGCCCCAGCATTTT
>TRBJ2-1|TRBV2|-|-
CASSEMIAVSYNEQFF
TGTGCCAGCAGTGAAATGATAGCGGTATCCTACAATGAGCAGTTCTTC
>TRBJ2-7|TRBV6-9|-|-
CASSYRPLPTTSYSYEQYF
TGTGCCAGCAGTTATCGACCCCTTCCTACTACTTCCTACTCCTACGAGCAGTACTTC
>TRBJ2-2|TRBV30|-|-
CAWSVEETGELFF
TGTGCCTGGAGTGTAGAGGAGACCGGGGAGCTGTTTTTT
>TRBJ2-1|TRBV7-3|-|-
CASSLTAGLRHEQFF
TGTGCCAGCAGCTTAACTGCGGGACTCCGGCATGAGCAGTTCTTC
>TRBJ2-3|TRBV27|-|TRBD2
CASSFEAGGNTDTQYF
TGTGCCAGCAGTTTTGAAGCGGGGGGGAACACAGATACGCAGTATTTT
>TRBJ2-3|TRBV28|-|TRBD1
CASSFPAGTGIPDTQYF
TGTGCCAGCAGTTTCCCGGCAGGGACAGGCATTCCAGATACGCAGTATTTT